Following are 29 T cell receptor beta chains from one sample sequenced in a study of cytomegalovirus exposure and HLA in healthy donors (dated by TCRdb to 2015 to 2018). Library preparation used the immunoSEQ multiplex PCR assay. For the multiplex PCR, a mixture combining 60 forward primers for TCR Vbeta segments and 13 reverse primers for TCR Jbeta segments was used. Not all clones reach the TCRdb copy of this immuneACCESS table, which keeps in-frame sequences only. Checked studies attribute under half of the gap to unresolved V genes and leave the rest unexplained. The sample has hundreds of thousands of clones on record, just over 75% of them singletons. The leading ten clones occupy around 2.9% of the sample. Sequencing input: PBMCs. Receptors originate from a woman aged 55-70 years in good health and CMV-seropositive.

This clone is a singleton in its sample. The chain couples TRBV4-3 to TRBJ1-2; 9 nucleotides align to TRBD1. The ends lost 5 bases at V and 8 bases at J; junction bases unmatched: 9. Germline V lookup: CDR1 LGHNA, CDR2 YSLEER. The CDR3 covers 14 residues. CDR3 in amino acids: CASSSTSGTGGYTF. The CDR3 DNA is TGCGCCAGCAGCAGTACATCCGGGACAGGGGGCTACACCTTC.

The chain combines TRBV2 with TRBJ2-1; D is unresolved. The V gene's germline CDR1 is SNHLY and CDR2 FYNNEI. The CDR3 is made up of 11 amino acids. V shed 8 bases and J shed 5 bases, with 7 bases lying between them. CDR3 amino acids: CASGRDNEQFF. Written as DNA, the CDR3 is TGTGCCAGCGGGCGAGACAATGAGCAGTTCTTC. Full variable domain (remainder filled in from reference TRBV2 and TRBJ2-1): EPEVTQTPSHQVTQMGQEVILRCVPISNHLYFYWYRQILGQKVEFLVSFYNNEISEKSEIFDDQFSVERPDGSNFTLKIRSTKLEDSAMYFCASGRDNEQFFGPGTRLTVL.

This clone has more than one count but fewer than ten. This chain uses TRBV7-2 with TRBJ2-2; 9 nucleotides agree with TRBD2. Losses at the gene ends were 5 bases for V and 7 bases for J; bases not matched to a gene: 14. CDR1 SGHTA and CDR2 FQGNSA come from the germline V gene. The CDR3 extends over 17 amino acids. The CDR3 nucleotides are TGTGCCAGCAGCCGATCCGGGACTAGCTATTTGGGCGGGGAGCTGTTTTTT. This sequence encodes CASSRSGTSYLGGELFF.

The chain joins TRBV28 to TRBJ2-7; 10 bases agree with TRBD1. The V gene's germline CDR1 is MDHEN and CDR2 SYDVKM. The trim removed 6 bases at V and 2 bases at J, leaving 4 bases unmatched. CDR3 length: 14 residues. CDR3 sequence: CASRGQGQTYEQYF. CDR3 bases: TGTGCCAGCAGGGGACAGGGGCAAACCTACGAGCAGTACTTC.

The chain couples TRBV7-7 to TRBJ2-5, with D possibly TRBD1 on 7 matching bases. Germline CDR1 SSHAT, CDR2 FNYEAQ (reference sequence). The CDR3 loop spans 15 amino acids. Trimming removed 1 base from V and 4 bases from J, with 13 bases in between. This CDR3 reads CASSLVGQEGETQYF. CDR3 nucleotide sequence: TGTGCCAGCAGCTTAGTAGGACAGGAGGGAGAGACCCAGTACTTC.

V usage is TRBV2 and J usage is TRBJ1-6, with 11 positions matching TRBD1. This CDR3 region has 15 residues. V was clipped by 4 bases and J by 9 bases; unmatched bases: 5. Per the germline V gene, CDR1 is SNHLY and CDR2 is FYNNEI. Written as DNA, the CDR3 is TGTGCCAGCAGTGCGGGACAGGGGGTGATTTCACCCCTCCACTTT. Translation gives CASSAGQGVISPLHF. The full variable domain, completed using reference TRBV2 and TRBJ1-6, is EPEVTQTPSHQVTQMGQEVILRCVPISNHLYFYWYRQILGQKVEFLVSFYNNEISEKSEIFDDQFSVERPDGSNFTLKIRSTKLEDSAMYFCASSAGQGVISPLHFGNGTRLTVT.

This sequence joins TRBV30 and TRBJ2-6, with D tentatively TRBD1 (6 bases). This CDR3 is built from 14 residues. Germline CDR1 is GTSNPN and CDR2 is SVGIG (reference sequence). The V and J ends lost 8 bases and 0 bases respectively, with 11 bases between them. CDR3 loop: CAQQGSSGANVLTF. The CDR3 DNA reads TGTGCCCAACAGGGTAGCTCTGGGGCCAACGTCCTGACTTTC.

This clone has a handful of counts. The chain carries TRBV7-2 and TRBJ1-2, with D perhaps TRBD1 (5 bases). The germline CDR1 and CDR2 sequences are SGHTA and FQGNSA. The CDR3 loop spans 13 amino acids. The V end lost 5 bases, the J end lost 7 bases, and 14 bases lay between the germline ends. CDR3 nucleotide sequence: TGTGCCAGCAGCGTCGACAGACGAGGTGGCTACACCTTC. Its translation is CASSVDRRGGYTF.

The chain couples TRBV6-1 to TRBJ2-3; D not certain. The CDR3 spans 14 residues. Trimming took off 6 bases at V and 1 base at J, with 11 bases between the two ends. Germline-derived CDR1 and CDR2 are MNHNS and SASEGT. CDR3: CASSQTARTDTQYF. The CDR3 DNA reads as TGTGCCAGCAGCCAAACAGCACGCACAGATACGCAGTATTTT.

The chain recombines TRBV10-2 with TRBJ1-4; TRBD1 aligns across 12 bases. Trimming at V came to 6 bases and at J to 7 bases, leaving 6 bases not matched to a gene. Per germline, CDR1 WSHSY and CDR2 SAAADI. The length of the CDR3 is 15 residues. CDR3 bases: TGCGCCAGCAGGGACTCGGGACAGGGGGCTGAAAAACTGTTTTTT. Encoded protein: CASRDSGQGAEKLFF.

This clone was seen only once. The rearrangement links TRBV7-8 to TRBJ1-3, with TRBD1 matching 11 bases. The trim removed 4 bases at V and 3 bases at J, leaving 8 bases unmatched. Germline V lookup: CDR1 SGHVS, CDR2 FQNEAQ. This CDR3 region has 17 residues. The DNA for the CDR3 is TGTGCCAGCAGCTCCGGGAGGACAGGGGGCTTTGGAAACACCATATATTTT. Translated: CASSSGRTGGFGNTIYF.

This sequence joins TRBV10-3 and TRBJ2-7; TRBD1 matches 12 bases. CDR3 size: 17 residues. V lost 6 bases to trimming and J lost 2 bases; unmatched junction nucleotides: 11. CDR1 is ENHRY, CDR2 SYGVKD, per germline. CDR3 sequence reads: CAISLTPGTGGAYEQYF. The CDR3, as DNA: TGTGCCATCAGCCTAACACCCGGGACAGGGGGCGCCTACGAGCAGTACTTC.

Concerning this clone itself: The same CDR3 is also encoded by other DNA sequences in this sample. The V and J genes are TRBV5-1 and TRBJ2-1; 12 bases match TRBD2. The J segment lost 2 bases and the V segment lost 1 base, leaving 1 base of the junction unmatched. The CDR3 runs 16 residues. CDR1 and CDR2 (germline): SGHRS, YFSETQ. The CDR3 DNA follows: TGCGCCAGCAGCTTGACTAGCGGGAGGACCTACAATGAGCAGTTCTTC. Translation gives CASSLTSGRTYNEQFF.

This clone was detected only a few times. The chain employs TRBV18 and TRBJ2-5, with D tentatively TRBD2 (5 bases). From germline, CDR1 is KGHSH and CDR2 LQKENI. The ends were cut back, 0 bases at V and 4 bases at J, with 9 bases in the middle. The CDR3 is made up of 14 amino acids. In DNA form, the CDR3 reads TGTGCCAGCTCACCACCCTCCGCGGGAGAGACCCAGTACTTC. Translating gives CASSPPSAGETQYF.

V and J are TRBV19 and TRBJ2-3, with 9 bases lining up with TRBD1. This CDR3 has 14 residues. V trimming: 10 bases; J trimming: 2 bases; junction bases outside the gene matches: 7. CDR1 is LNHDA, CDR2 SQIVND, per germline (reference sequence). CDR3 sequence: CATTGQGPTDTQYF. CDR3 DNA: TGTGCCACCACGGGACAGGGACCCACAGATACGCAGTATTTT.

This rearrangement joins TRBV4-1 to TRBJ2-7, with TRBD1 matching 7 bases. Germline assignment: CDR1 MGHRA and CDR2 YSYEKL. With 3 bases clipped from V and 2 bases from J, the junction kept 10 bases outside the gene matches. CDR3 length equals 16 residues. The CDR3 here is CASSQIRQGRPYEQYF. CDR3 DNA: TGCGCCAGCAGCCAGATAAGACAGGGCCGCCCCTACGAGCAGTACTTC.

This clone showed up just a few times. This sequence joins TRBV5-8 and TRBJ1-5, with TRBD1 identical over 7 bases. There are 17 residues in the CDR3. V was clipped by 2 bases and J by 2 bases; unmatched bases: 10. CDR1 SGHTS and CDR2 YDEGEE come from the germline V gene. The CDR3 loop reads CASSLYDRAIGNQPQHF. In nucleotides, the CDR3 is TGTGCCAGCAGCTTATATGACAGGGCCATTGGCAATCAGCCCCAGCATTTT.

As DNA, the CDR3 is TGTGCCAGCAGAAAGCGACCAGGGGAGGGCACTGAAGCTTTCTTT. Amino acids: CASRKRPGEGTEAFF. The chain is built from TRBV2 and TRBJ1-1; tentative D call: TRBD1 (6 bases). Germline loops: CDR1 SNHLY, CDR2 FYNNEI. V lost 6 bases, J lost 4 bases, and 18 bases lay in between. This CDR3 is 15 amino acids long.

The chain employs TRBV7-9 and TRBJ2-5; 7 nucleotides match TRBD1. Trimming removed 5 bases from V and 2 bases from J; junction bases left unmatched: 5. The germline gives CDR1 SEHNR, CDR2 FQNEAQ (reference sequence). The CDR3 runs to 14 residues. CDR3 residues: CASSLRTGQETQYF. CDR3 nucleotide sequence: TGTGCCAGCAGCCTCCGGACAGGTCAAGAGACCCAGTACTTC.

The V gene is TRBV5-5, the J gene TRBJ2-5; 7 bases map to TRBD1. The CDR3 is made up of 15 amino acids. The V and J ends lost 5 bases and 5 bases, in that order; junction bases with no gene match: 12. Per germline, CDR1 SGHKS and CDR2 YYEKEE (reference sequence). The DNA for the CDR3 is TGTGCCAGCAGGACTGACGGGACAGCCGAGGAGACCCAGTACTTC. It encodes CASRTDGTAEETQYF. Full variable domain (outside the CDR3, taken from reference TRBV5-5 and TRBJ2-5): DAGVTQSPTHLIKTRGQQVTLRCSPISGHKSVSWYQQVLGQGPQFIFQYYEKEERGRGNFPDRFSARQFPNYSSELNVNALLLGDSALYLCASRTDGTAEETQYFGPGTRLLVL.

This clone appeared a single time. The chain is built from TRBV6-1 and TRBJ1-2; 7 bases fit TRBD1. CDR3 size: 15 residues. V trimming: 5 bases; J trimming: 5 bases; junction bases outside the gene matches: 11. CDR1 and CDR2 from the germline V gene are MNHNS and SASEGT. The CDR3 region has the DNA TGTGCCAGCAGTTCTGGACAGGATTCAGTTTATGGCTACACCTTC. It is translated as CASSSGQDSVYGYTF.

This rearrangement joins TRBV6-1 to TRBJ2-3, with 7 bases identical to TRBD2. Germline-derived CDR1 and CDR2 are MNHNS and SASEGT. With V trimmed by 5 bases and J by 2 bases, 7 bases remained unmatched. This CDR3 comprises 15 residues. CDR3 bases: TGTGCCAGCAGTAGCGGGGTTGCCCTCACAGATACGCAGTATTTT. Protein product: CASSSGVALTDTQYF.

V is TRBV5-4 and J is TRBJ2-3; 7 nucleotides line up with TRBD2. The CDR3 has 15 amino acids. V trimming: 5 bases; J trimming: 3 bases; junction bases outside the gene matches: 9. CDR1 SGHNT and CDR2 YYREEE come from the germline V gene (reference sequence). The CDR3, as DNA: TGTGCCAGCAGTTCCGGACTAGTGGTGACAGATACGCAGTATTTT. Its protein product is CASSSGLVVTDTQYF.

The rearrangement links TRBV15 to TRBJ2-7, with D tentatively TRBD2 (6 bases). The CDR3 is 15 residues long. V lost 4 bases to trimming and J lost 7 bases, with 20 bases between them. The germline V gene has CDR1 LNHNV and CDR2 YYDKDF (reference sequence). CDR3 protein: CATSKNQPGAKEQYF. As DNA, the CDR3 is TGTGCCACCAGCAAAAATCAACCGGGAGCCAAAGAGCAGTACTTC.

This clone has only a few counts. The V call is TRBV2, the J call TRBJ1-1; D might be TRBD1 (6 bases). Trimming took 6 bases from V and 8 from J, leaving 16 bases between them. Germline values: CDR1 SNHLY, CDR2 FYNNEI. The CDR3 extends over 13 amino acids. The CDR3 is CASSGRGAPEAFF. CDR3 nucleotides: TGTGCCAGCAGCGGCAGGGGCGCCCCAGAAGCTTTCTTT.

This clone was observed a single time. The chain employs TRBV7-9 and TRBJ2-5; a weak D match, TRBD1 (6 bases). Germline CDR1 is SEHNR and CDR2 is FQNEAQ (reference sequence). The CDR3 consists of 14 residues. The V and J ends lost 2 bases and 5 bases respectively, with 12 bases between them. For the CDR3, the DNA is TGTGCCAGCAGCTTACGGGACACTGCCGAGACCCAGTACTTC. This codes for CASSLRDTAETQYF.

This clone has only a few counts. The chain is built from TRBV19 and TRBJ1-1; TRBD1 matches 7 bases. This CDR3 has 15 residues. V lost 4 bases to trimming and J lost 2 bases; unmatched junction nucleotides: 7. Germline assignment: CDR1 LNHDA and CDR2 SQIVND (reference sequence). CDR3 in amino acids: CASSKAGTVNTEAFF. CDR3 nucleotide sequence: TGTGCCAGTAGTAAGGCCGGGACAGTTAACACTGAAGCTTTCTTT.

The CDR3 sequence is CASSIEGGGTTNEKLFF. CDR3 nucleotides: TGTGCCAGCAGCATAGAAGGGGGGGGGACAACTAATGAAAAACTGTTTTTT. This chain connects TRBV9 to TRBJ1-4; a weak D match, TRBD1 (6 bases). V lost 4 bases and J 0 bases, leaving 16 bases between the germline ends. Germline V gives CDR1 SGDLS, CDR2 YYNGEE. The CDR3 runs 17 residues.

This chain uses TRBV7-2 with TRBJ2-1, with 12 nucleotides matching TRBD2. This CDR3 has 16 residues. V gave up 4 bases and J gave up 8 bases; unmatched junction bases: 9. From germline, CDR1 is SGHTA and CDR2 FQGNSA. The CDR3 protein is CASSSMTSGSGYEQFF. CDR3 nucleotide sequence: TGTGCCAGCAGCTCGATGACTAGCGGGAGTGGGTATGAGCAGTTCTTC.